The entry that follows covers one T cell receptor (beta chain) sequence. A second PCR, run for about 6 to 12 cycles, used a sample-barcoded 5' primer plus a J-beta primer mix. TCRdb called the 5' RACE reads again in MiXCR, with one record for every CDR3 protein. The table lists hundreds of thousands of distinct CDR3 sequences, 52% of them singletons. Germline CDR1 KGHSH, CDR2 LQKENI. The CDR3 loop spans 15 amino acids. Trimming left V 4 bases short and J 0 bases short, with 10 bases between. These data are taken from a study of blood T cells in healthy people across ages. The J gene is TRBJ2-4, the V gene TRBV18; the D call may be TRBD1 or TRBD2 (5 bases each). The sample was blood. The TCR originated in a woman older than 75 in good health. CDR3 bases: TGTGCCAGCTCACAACTAGGGACAGCCAAAAACATTCAGTACTTC. Amino acids: CASSQLGTAKNIQYF.